The 10 T cell receptor beta chains given below trace back to one sample, sequenced in a study of blood T cells in healthy people across ages. Alongside a J-beta primer mix, a sample-barcoded 5' primer served in a second PCR lasting about 7 to 11 cycles. TCRdb independently ran MiXCR on the 5' RACE reads; one entry per CDR3 protein. The table records about 830,000 distinct CDR3 sequences, roughly 64% of them present only once. Sequenced material: blood. These receptors all stem from a man between 25 and 39 years old in good health.

The rearrangement links TRBV6-5 to TRBJ2-5; possible D gene TRBD1, 5 bases. TRBJ2-1 matches the DNA end more closely, so the J call is doubtful. Germline CDR1 and CDR2: MNHEY and SVGAGI. The length of the CDR3 is 13 residues. CDR3 residues: CASSDSHQETQFF. The CDR3 coding sequence is TGTGCCAGCAGCGACAGCCACCAAGAGACCCAGTTCTTC.

V gene TRBV6-6 combines with J gene TRBJ2-1, with D perhaps TRBD1 or TRBD2 (6 bases each). In germline, CDR1 is MNHNY, CDR2 SVGAGI (reference sequence). V was cut by 6 bases and J by 8 bases, with 17 bases left in between. The CDR3 extends over 14 amino acids. CDR3 bases: TGTGCCAGCAGCCTTTTGGAGGGGGGCCATGAGCAGTTCTTC. As protein: CASSLLEGGHEQFF.

This sequence joins TRBV6-1 and TRBJ1-4, with D uncertain. Trimming shortened V by 3 bases and J by 8 bases, and 22 bases separated the two germline ends. Germline-derived CDR1 and CDR2 are MNHNS and SASEGT. The CDR3 spans 17 residues. CDR3 in DNA: TGTGCCAGCAGTGAGGGCTGGTATGAGGAGGTTAGGGAAAAACTGTTTTTT. Protein product: CASSEGWYEEVREKLFF.

The J gene is TRBJ2-6, the V gene TRBV7-9; D remains unclear. The germline V gene encodes CDR1 SEHNR and CDR2 FQNEAQ (reference sequence). This CDR3 is built from 18 residues. The germline V and J ends were trimmed by 5 bases and 0 bases, with 17 bases remaining between them. This CDR3 reads CASSPTRPGNSGANVLTF. In DNA form, the CDR3 reads TGTGCCAGCAGCCCAACTCGGCCGGGCAACTCTGGGGCCAACGTCCTGACTTTC.

This clonotype was detected only a few times. The rearrangement uses TRBV20-1 and TRBJ1-3; D possibly corresponds to TRBD1 (5 bases). The CDR3 has 12 amino acids. Trimming removed 6 bases from V and 0 bases from J, with 6 bases in between. In germline, CDR1 is DFQATT, CDR2 SNEGSKA (reference sequence). This CDR3 is CSAQGSGNTIYF. The CDR3 nucleotides read TGCAGTGCCCAGGGCTCTGGAAACACCATATATTTT.

The rearrangement joins TRBV12-3 or TRBV12-4 to TRBJ1-4; D is uncertain. The CDR3 loop spans 14 amino acids. Trimming shortened V by 3 bases and J by 4 bases, and 9 bases separated the two germline ends. The CDR3 bases are TGTGCCAGCAGTTTTAAGGATATTAATGAAAAACTGTTTTTT. Encoded protein: CASSFKDINEKLFF.

V is TRBV28 and J is TRBJ2-7; TRBD1 matches 10 bases. The germline V gene has CDR1 MDHEN and CDR2 SYDVKM. With V trimmed by 4 bases and J by 7 bases, 7 bases remained unmatched. The CDR3 spans 14 residues. In DNA form, the CDR3 reads TGTGCCAGCAGTTCCTGGACAGGGGGTTGGGAGCAGTACTTC. It encodes CASSSWTGGWEQYF.

This clonotype turned up a few times. The chain is built from TRBV6-2 or TRBV6-3 and TRBJ2-5, with a tentative D call TRBD1 (5 bases). The germline CDR1 and CDR2 sequences are MNHEY and SVGEGT. This CDR3 is built from 15 residues. Trimming stripped 2 bases from V and 6 bases from J, with 16 bases between. DNA of the CDR3: TGTGCCAGCAGTTACCAGGGCGAAGTCCGGCAGACCCAGTACTTC. This sequence encodes CASSYQGEVRQTQYF.

This sequence joins TRBV13 and TRBJ2-1, with D perhaps TRBD2 (6 bases). Germline loops: CDR1 PRHDT, CDR2 FYEKMQ (reference sequence). The V and J ends lost 5 bases and 4 bases respectively, with 15 bases between them. The CDR3 consists of 15 residues. The CDR3 region has the DNA TGTGCCAGCAGCCGGCCGGGACTGGAGTACAATGAGCAGTTCTTC. This encodes CASSRPGLEYNEQFF. Using reference TRBV13 and TRBJ2-1 for the parts outside the CDR3, the full variable domain is AAGVIQSPRHLIKEKRETATLKCYPIPRHDTVYWYQQGPGQDPQFLISFYEKMQSDKGSIPDRFSAQQFSDYHSELNMSSLELGDSALYFCASSRPGLEYNEQFFGPGTRLTVL.

This chain connects TRBV5-1 to TRBJ2-7; D remains ambiguous. The CDR3 is 14 amino acids. V lost 2 bases and J 2 bases, leaving 11 bases between the germline ends. The germline CDR1 and CDR2 sequences are SGHRS and YFSETQ. In DNA form, the CDR3 reads TGCGCCAGCAGCTTTGGGGAAAGCACCTACGAGCAGTACTTC. Translating it yields CASSFGESTYEQYF.